Each of the 16 T cell receptor beta chains below was sequenced from the same sample in a study of T cell responses to AZD1222 COVID-19 vaccine. Repertoires were generated with immunoSEQ multiplex PCR, while TCRdb's copy carries only in-frame clones and drops some. Here the sample spans about 200,000 clones, roughly 91% being singletons. The specimen was peripheral blood, collected on day 0 of MenACWY control vaccination. The receptor source for this set is an adult in good health.

This rearrangement joins TRBV7-9 to TRBJ2-7, with 9 bases fitting TRBD1. The germline V gene encodes CDR1 SEHNR and CDR2 FQNEAQ (reference sequence). There are 12 residues in the CDR3. V shed 5 bases, J shed 12 bases, and the junction held 8 bases outside the gene matches. In DNA, the CDR3 is TGTGCCAGCAGCCTCATGGGGGGACAGGGGTACTTC. Protein product: CASSLMGGQGYF.

Here the CDR3 DNA reads TGTGCCTGGAGTAGCCAGCCCGCAACTAATGAAAAACTGTTTTTT. Translating gives CAWSSQPATNEKLFF. The gene calls are TRBV30 and TRBJ1-4, with no clear D. Per germline, CDR1 GTSNPN and CDR2 SVGIG (reference sequence). There are 15 residues in the CDR3. V dropped 2 bases and J dropped 0 bases, with 10 bases sitting between them.

The chain carries TRBV19 and TRBJ2-1; D is uncertain. V lost 3 bases and J 1 base, leaving 10 bases between the germline ends. CDR1 and CDR2 (germline): LNHDA, SQIVND (reference sequence). This CDR3 has 15 residues. DNA of the CDR3: TGTGCCAGTAGTATTAGAGACTCATCCTACAATGAGCAGTTCTTC. This gives the protein CASSIRDSSYNEQFF.

The chain recombines TRBV5-1 with TRBJ1-4; 8 bases match TRBD1. Looked up from germline, CDR1 is SGHRS and CDR2 is YFSETQ. V lost 4 bases to trimming and J lost 7 bases; unmatched junction nucleotides: 9. There are 15 residues in the CDR3. CDR3 residues: CASSAQGTGGEKLFF. The DNA of the CDR3 is TGCGCCAGCAGCGCGCAAGGGACAGGAGGTGAAAAACTGTTTTTT.

This sequence joins TRBV5-1 and TRBJ1-1; D gene unclear. CDR3 length: 16 residues. V dropped 1 base and J dropped 0 bases, with 13 bases sitting between them. CDR1 SGHRS and CDR2 YFSETQ come from the germline V gene. The CDR3 DNA follows: TGCGCCAGCAGCTTGAGTGCGGCAACTATGAACACTGAAGCTTTCTTT. Amino acid sequence: CASSLSAATMNTEAFF.

The genes are TRBV28 and TRBJ1-4, with D uncertain. Germline V gene data show CDR1 as MDHEN and CDR2 as SYDVKM. The CDR3 sequence is 12 residues long. V lost 9 bases to trimming and J lost 4 bases, with 9 bases between them. CDR3 in amino acids: CASRKFNEKLFF. Here the CDR3 DNA reads TGTGCCAGTCGAAAGTTTAATGAAAAACTGTTTTTT.

The chain links TRBV3-1 (or the pseudogene TRBV3-2) to TRBJ1-2, with TRBD1 matching over 11 bases. Unmatched junction bases numbered 4, after V lost 3 bases and J lost 4 bases. The V gene's germline CDR1 is LGHDT and CDR2 YNNKEL (reference sequence). The CDR3 length is 15 residues. The CDR3 loop is CASSHRDRGTYGYTF. CDR3 in DNA: TGTGCCAGCAGCCACCGGGACAGGGGGACCTATGGCTACACCTTC.

The J gene is TRBJ1-5, the V gene TRBV19; D gene unclear. Germline V gene lookup returns CDR1 LNHDA and CDR2 SQIVND (reference sequence). V was pared by 7 bases and J by 0 bases, with 7 bases between. This CDR3 is built from 13 residues. The CDR3 is CASNGDSNQPQHF. The CDR3 coding sequence is TGTGCCAGTAACGGGGATAGCAATCAGCCCCAGCATTTT. Full variable domain (rest looked up from reference TRBV19 and TRBJ1-5): DGGITQSPKYLFRKEGQNVTLSCEQNLNHDAMYWYRQDPGQGLRLIYYSQIVNDFQKGDIAEGYSVSREKKESFPLTVTSAQKNPTAFYLCASNGDSNQPQHFGDGTRLSIL.

The chain uses TRBV6-5 and TRBJ2-7; D unresolved. The CDR3 covers 12 residues. Germline lookup yields CDR1 MNHEY and CDR2 SVGAGI. V was trimmed by 6 bases and J by 6 bases, leaving 12 bases between them. In nucleotides, the CDR3 is TGTGCCAGCAGCCAACCACCAGGCGAGCAGTACTTC. It encodes CASSQPPGEQYF.

The chain employs TRBV30 and TRBJ1-2; 8 bases line up with TRBD1. CDR1 and CDR2 from the germline V gene are GTSNPN and SVGIG (reference sequence). V was pared by 4 bases and J by 7 bases, with 5 bases of the junction left unmatched. CDR3 length: 12 amino acids. CDR3 protein: CAWIDRGSGYTF. The DNA for the CDR3 is TGTGCCTGGATCGACAGGGGTTCTGGCTACACCTTC.

The chain combines TRBV6-4 with TRBJ1-2, with a weak D call TRBD1 (5 bases). CDR1 and CDR2 (germline): MRHNA, SNTAGT. The CDR3 is made up of 13 amino acids. V lost 6 bases to trimming and J lost 3 bases, with 11 bases between them. Written as DNA, the CDR3 is TGTGCCAGCAGGGCGGGGGTGGACTATGGCTACACCTTC. Translation: CASRAGVDYGYTF.

V and J are TRBV18 and TRBJ2-7; TRBD1 matches at 9 bases. The CDR3 covers 16 residues. CDR1 is KGHSH and CDR2 is LQKENI in the germline V gene. Trimming cost V 3 bases and J 5 bases; bases outside gene matches: 11. CDR3 sequence reads: CASSPKLLQGADEQYF. In nucleotides, the CDR3 is TGTGCCAGCTCACCGAAACTTCTACAGGGGGCGGACGAGCAGTACTTC.

Remarks on this clone: The junction differs from germline at one of its ends, possibly a read error. The V and J genes are TRBV3-1 (or the pseudogene TRBV3-2) and TRBJ1-2; D is uncertain. Germline loops: CDR1 LGHDT, CDR2 YNNKEL (reference sequence). This CDR3 is 15 amino acids long. CDR3 nucleotides: TGTGCCAGCAGCCATATGGGTTTGGAGGACTACGGCTACACCTTC. It codes for CASSHMGLEDYGYTF.

The chain employs TRBV5-4 and TRBJ1-4; 7 bases agree with TRBD1. CDR1 is SGHNT and CDR2 is YYREEE in the germline V gene (reference sequence). The ends lost 3 bases at V and 4 bases at J; junction bases unmatched: 18. The CDR3 covers 19 residues. The CDR3, as DNA: TGTGCCAGCAGCTCACATCCTCCCAGGTCGGCAGGGGGTAATGAAAAACTGTTTTTT. Its protein product is CASSSHPPRSAGGNEKLFF.

In the case of this clone: This sample also contains other DNA sequences that code for the same CDR3. V is TRBV7-9 and J is TRBJ1-1; the D is unclear. CDR1 is SEHNR and CDR2 is FQNEAQ in the germline V gene (reference sequence). V lost 0 bases and J 1 base, leaving 3 bases between the germline ends. The CDR3 sequence is 13 residues long. CDR3 sequence: CASSLAENTEAFF. CDR3 in DNA: TGTGCCAGCAGCTTAGCGGAGAACACTGAAGCTTTCTTT.

The chain has TRBV4-3 and TRBJ1-2; weak D call: TRBD1 (5 bases). Germline values: CDR1 LGHNA, CDR2 YSLEER. Trimming took off 0 bases at V and 1 base at J, with 12 bases between the two ends. The length of the CDR3 is 16 residues. CDR3 nucleotide sequence: TGCGCCAGCAGCCAAGATGAGGGGAACCTTAACTATGGCTACACCTTC. Translation: CASSQDEGNLNYGYTF.